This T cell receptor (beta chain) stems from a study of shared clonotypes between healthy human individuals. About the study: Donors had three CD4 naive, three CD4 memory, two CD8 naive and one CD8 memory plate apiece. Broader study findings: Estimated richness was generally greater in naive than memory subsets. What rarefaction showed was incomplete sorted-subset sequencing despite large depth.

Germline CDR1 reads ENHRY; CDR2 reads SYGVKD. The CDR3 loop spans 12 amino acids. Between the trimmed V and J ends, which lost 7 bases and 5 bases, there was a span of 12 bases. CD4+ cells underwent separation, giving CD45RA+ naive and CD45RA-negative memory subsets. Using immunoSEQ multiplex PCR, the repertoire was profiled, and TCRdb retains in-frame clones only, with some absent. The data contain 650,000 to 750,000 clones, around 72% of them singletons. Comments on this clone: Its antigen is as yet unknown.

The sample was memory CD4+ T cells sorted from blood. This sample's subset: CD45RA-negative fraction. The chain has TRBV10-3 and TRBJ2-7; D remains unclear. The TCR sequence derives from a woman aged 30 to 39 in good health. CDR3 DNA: TGTGCCATCAAGTCTAACACTGACGAGCAGTACTTC. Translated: CAIKSNTDEQYF.